The following is a TCR beta chain sequence with its context. Naivety among CD8 cells was defined by CD45RO negativity and positive CCR7 selection, thereby excluding terminally differentiated effector memory CD45RA+ cells. This sample was included in a study of shared clonotypes between healthy human individuals. There are 13 residues in the CDR3. Germline values: CDR1 SNHLY, CDR2 FYNNEI. Between the trimmed V and J ends, which lost 3 bases and 2 bases, there was a span of 8 bases. In the original analysis: With immunoSEQ giving junction-only sequences and no quality scores, filtering differed. Method: immunoSEQ multiplex PCR; TCRdb's copy keeps in-frame clones and lacks some. V and J calls and clone size come straight from that table; D and trimming were deduced from the DNA. This sample carries around 2,000,000 clones, approximately 94% of them seen once, and the ten largest clones take approximately 1.2%.

Sequenced: naive CD8+ T cells sorted from blood. The TCR sequence derives from a man in his late teens or twenties in good health. J is TRBJ2-7 and V is TRBV2; D gene unclear. This CDR3 reads CASSDMIAYEQYF. CDR3 in DNA: TGTGCCAGCAGTGATATGATCGCCTACGAGCAGTACTTC.